This T cell receptor (beta chain) was identified in a study of blood T cell repertoires in COVID-19. On the study more broadly: From the United States, Italy and Spain came samples of acute and convalescent COVID-19. From T cells, B-cell-depleted T cells, or PBMCs came the material, which was cDNA or gDNA.

As processed by the authors: Scientists estimated how many nucleated cells there were by amplifying reference gene primers. Produced via immunoSEQ multiplex PCR; TCRdb's table is partial and in-frame only. The V and J calls and clone size are taken from that table; D and trimming were inferred from the DNA. The sample holds over 250,000 clones; 90% to 95% are singletons and the top ten take over 2%. Germline-derived CDR1 and CDR2 are LNHNV and YYDKDF (reference sequence). The V and J ends lost 5 bases and 0 bases, in that order; junction bases with no gene match: 1. The CDR3 is 14 residues long. Enrollment of patients from Seattle took place during active infection, with longitudinal follow-up.

Sequenced input: peripheral blood. The chain links TRBV15 to TRBJ2-3, with TRBD2 matching 8 bases. The sequence derives from a young woman with COVID-19, enrolled during active disease. CDR3 sequence reads: CATSASGSTDTQYF. CDR3 coding DNA: TGTGCCACCAGCGCTAGCGGGAGCACAGATACGCAGTATTTT.